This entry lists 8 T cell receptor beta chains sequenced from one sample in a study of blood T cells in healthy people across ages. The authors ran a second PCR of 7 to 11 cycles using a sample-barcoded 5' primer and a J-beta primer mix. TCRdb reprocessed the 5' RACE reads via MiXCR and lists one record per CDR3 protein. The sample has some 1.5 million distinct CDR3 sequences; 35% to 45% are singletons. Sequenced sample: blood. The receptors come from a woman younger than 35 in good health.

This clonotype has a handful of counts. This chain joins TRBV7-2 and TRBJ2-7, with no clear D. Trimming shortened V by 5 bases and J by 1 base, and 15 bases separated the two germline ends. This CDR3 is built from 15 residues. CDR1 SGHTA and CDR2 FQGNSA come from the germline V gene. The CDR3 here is CASSLTSTPSYEQYF. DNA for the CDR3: TGTGCCAGCAGCCTGACTTCCACGCCTTCCTACGAGCAGTACTTC.

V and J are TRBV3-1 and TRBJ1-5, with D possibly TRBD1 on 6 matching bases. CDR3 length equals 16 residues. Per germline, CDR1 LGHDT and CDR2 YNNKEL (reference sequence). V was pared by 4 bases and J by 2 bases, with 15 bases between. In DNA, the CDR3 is TGTGCCAGCAGCCTTAGGGGGGACGGTGGCAATCAGCCCCAGCATTTT. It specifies CASSLRGDGGNQPQHF.

The CDR3 spells CASSAGGGILNTEAFF. The CDR3 DNA sequence: TGTGCCAGCAGCGCAGGAGGGGGAATCTTGAACACTGAAGCTTTCTTT. The chain has TRBV9 and TRBJ1-1; a possible D gene is TRBD1 (6 bases). From germline, CDR1 is SGDLS and CDR2 YYNGEE. The CDR3 covers 16 residues. V was pared by 3 bases and J by 0 bases, with 15 bases between.

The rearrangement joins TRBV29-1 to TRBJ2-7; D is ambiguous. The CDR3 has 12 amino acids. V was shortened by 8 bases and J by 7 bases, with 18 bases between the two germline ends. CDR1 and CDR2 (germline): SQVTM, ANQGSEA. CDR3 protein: CSLVEENNEQYF. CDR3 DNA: TGCAGCCTTGTTGAGGAGAACAATGAGCAGTACTTC.

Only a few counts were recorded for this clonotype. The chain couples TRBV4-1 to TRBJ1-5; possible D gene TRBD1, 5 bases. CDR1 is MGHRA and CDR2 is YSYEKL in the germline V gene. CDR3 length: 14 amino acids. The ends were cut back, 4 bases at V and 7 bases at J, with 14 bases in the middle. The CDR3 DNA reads TGCGCCAGCAGCCCTAGCCGGTGGGGGCAGCCCCAGCATTTT. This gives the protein CASSPSRWGQPQHF.

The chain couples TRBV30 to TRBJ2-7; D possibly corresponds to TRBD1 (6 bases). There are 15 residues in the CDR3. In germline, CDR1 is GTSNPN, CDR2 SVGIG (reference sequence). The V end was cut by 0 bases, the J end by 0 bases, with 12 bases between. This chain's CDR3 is CAWSVLPGDSYEQYF. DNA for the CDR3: TGTGCCTGGAGTGTATTACCAGGGGACTCCTACGAGCAGTACTTC.

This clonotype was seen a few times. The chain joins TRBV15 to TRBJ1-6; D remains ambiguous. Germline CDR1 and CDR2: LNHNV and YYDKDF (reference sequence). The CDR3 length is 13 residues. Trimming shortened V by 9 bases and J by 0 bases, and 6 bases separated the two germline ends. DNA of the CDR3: TGTGCCACTGGAAGCTCCTATAATTCACCCCTCCACTTT. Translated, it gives CATGSSYNSPLHF. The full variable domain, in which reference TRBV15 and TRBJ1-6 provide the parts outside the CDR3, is DAMVIQNPRYQVTQFGKPVTLSCSQTLNHNVMYWYQQKSSQAPKLLFHYYDKDFNNEADTPDNFQSRRPNTSFCFLDIRSPGLGDTAMYLCATGSSYNSPLHFGNGTRLTVT.

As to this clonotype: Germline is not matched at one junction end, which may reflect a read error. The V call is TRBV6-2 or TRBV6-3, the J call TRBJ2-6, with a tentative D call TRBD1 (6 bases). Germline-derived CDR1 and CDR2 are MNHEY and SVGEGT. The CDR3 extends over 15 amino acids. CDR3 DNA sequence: TGTGCCGGCAGCAGGACAGACTCTGGGGCCAACGTCCTGACTTTC. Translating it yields CAGSRTDSGANVLTF.